Each of the 17 T cell receptor beta chains below was sequenced from the same sample in a study of OX40 agonist ivuxolimab in advanced cancers. Generated by immunoSEQ multiplex PCR, the TCRdb table keeps only in-frame clones and is missing some. The table has roughly 45,000 clones, 75% to 90% seen once; the top ten hold roughly 20%. Material: CD4+ or CD8+ T cells sorted from blood, obtained in a trial of the OX40 agonist ivuxolimab. All receptors come from an adult with an advanced solid tumor such as melanoma, head and neck, liver or kidney cancer.

The rearrangement joins TRBV6-6 to TRBJ1-2; D not certain. The CDR3 has 14 amino acids. Trimming took off 0 bases at V and 5 bases at J, with 10 bases between the two ends. Germline V gives CDR1 MNHNY, CDR2 SVGAGI (reference sequence). CDR3 loop: CASSYSWREYGYTF. The CDR3 nucleotides are TGTGCCAGCAGTTACTCGTGGAGGGAGTATGGCTACACCTTC.

The chain joins TRBV5-6 to TRBJ1-2, with a possible D match to TRBD1 (5 bases). V was clipped by 4 bases and J by 1 base, with 14 bases between them. Germline CDR1 SGHDT, CDR2 YYEEEE. There are 15 residues in the CDR3. The CDR3: CASSRVTEFNYGYTF. The CDR3, as DNA: TGTGCCAGCAGCCGGGTGACAGAGTTTAACTATGGCTACACCTTC.

The chain carries TRBV11-1 and TRBJ1-5; D not resolved. This CDR3 has 13 amino acids. The V gene's germline CDR1 is SGHAT and CDR2 FQDESV (reference sequence). Deletions cut 8 bases from V and 7 bases from J, with 15 bases between. The CDR3 DNA reads TGTGCCAGCGCTTTGGGAGCGCGGCAGCCCCAGCATTTT. It codes for CASALGARQPQHF.

The rearrangement joins TRBV14 to TRBJ1-2; perhaps TRBD1 as D (6 bases). The CDR3 contains 14 residues. Trimming pared 4 bases from V and 6 bases from J, leaving 15 bases between. CDR1 is SGHDN and CDR2 is FVKESK in the germline V gene. The CDR3 here is CASSRYGGRDGYTF. DNA for the CDR3: TGTGCCAGCAGCCGGTACGGGGGGCGAGATGGCTACACCTTC.

This sequence joins TRBV11-3 and TRBJ2-7, with D uncertain. V gave up 2 bases and J gave up 3 bases, with 8 bases separating them. The length of the CDR3 is 13 residues. Germline values: CDR1 SGHNT, CDR2 YENEEA. The CDR3 nucleotides read TGTGCCAGCAGCTTAAAGGGCAGCTACGAGCAGTACTTC. Amino acids: CASSLKGSYEQYF.

This chain connects TRBV7-2 to TRBJ2-4, with 8 bases matching TRBD1. This CDR3 comprises 16 residues. V lost 6 bases to trimming and J lost 1 base; unmatched junction nucleotides: 8. The germline V gene encodes CDR1 SGHTA and CDR2 FQGNSA. This chain's CDR3 is CASSPQGARAKNIQYF. The CDR3 DNA is TGTGCCAGCAGTCCGCAGGGGGCTAGGGCCAAAAACATTCAGTACTTC.

With regard to this clone: One junction end does not reproduce the germline sequence, and a read error may be involved. The chain is built from TRBV18 and TRBJ1-1, with D maybe TRBD1 (5 bases). This CDR3 comprises 14 residues. Germline values: CDR1 KGHSH, CDR2 LQKENI. The CDR3 DNA is TGTGCCAGCCCACCAGTGGGGGTGAACACTGAAGCTTTCTTT. Encoded protein: CASPPVGVNTEAFF. Full variable domain (outside the CDR3, taken from reference TRBV18 and TRBJ1-1): NAGVMQNPRHLVRRRGQEARLRCSPMKGHSHVYWYRQLPEEGLKFMVYLQKENIIDESGMPKERFSAEFPKEGPSILRIQQVVRGDSAAYFCASPPVGVNTEAFFGQGTRLTVV.

The chain has TRBV11-2 and TRBJ2-2; a weak D match, TRBD1 (5 bases). V was trimmed by 1 base and J by 4 bases, leaving 16 bases between them. The germline V gene encodes CDR1 SGHAT and CDR2 FQNNGV. This CDR3 region has 17 residues. In nucleotides, the CDR3 is TGTGCCAGCAGCTTAGGAGAAGGGGTTTGGAGCACCGGGGAGCTGTTTTTT. This gives the protein CASSLGEGVWSTGELFF.

This clone is categorized as medium-sized. The chain recombines TRBV7-2 with TRBJ2-7, with TRBD2 identical over 11 bases. Trimming removed 5 bases from V and 3 bases from J; junction bases left unmatched: 6. The CDR3 contains 15 residues. Germline values: CDR1 SGHTA, CDR2 FQGNSA. CDR3 sequence (DNA): TGTGCCAGCAGCCCCACTAGCGGGGGCGACTACGAGCAGTACTTC. It encodes CASSPTSGGDYEQYF.

The V and J genes are TRBV27 and TRBJ2-3; no firm D call. Germline loops: CDR1 MNHEY, CDR2 SMNVEV (reference sequence). This CDR3 comprises 13 residues. Trimming stripped 3 bases from V and 2 bases from J, with 6 bases between. In DNA, the CDR3 is TGTGCCAGCAGTTTGCCACACACAGATACGCAGTATTTT. It codes for CASSLPHTDTQYF.

V gene TRBV28 combines with J gene TRBJ1-3, with D perhaps matching TRBD1 (6 bases). The germline V gene has CDR1 MDHEN and CDR2 SYDVKM. Deletions cut 2 bases from V and 4 bases from J, with 9 bases between. There are 14 residues in the CDR3. The CDR3 DNA reads as TGTGCCAGCAGTTTACCCAGGGGAGGAAACACCATATATTTT. Translation: CASSLPRGGNTIYF.

CDR3 DNA sequence: TGTGCCAGCAGCTTAGGGGGCGGGGGCACAGATACGCAGTATTTT. Residues: CASSLGGGGTDTQYF. V gene TRBV7-6 combines with J gene TRBJ2-3, with TRBD2 as a possible D gene (6 bases). From germline, CDR1 is SGHVS and CDR2 FNYEAQ. CDR3 size: 15 residues. Between the trimmed V and J ends, which lost 1 base and 1 base, there was a span of 9 bases.

Sample share makes this clone large (0.1 to 1%). The same CDR3 can be traced to other DNA sequences in this sample. The chain recombines TRBV9 with TRBJ2-2; a weak D match, TRBD2 (6 bases). V was pared by 0 bases and J by 5 bases, with 11 bases between. This CDR3 is built from 15 residues. Germline CDR1 SGDLS, CDR2 YYNGEE. CDR3 residues: CASSVGGRGTGELFF. The CDR3 region has the DNA TGTGCCAGCAGCGTAGGTGGTCGGGGGACCGGGGAGCTGTTTTTT.

V and J are TRBV7-3 and TRBJ1-2; the D gene is possibly TRBD1 (6 bases). CDR3 size: 17 residues. The germline V gene has CDR1 SGHTA and CDR2 FQGTGA. The V end was cut by 1 base, the J end by 0 bases, with 15 bases between. The CDR3 DNA reads as TGTGCCAGCAGCTTAAGCTTTGTAGGGGGTGCTAACTATGGCTACACCTTC. Protein: CASSLSFVGGANYGYTF. The variable domain in full, with the rest retrieved from reference TRBV7-3 and TRBJ1-2, is GAGVSQTPSNKVTEKGKYVELRCDPISGHTALYWYRQSLGQGPEFLIYFQGTGAADDSGLPNDRFFAVRPEGSVSTLKIQRTERGDSAVYLCASSLSFVGGANYGYTFGSGTRLTVV.

This clone is medium-sized within its sample. V gene TRBV6-5 combines with J gene TRBJ2-5; D unclear. Trimming removed 8 bases at V and 5 bases at J, with 21 bases between. The CDR3 consists of 15 residues. Germline V gene lookup returns CDR1 MNHEY and CDR2 SVGAGI. The CDR3 nucleotides are TGTGCCAGCTCTTTAACTGTAGGGTTGAAGGAGACCCAGTACTTC. Residues: CASSLTVGLKETQYF.

The chain is built from TRBV28 and TRBJ1-6; D is possibly TRBD1 (5 bases). Trimming took off 2 bases at V and 0 bases at J, with 11 bases between the two ends. This CDR3 has 17 amino acids. Germline V gene lookup returns CDR1 MDHEN and CDR2 SYDVKM. The CDR3 reads CASSLPRQNSYNSPLHF. CDR3 nucleotides: TGTGCCAGCAGTTTACCCCGACAGAACTCCTATAATTCACCCCTCCACTTT.

The V gene is TRBV4-1, the J gene TRBJ1-2, with D maybe TRBD1 (5 bases). V shed 0 bases and J shed 7 bases, with 15 bases lying between them. Germline CDR1 is MGHRA and CDR2 is YSYEKL. This CDR3 is built from 15 residues. The CDR3 protein is CASSQEGTGVGGYTF. The CDR3 DNA follows: TGCGCCAGCAGCCAAGAAGGCACAGGCGTTGGTGGCTACACCTTC.